The clone carrying this TCR beta chain was observed at least ten times. Antigen specificity is unknown. The germline V gene has CDR1 SNHLY and CDR2 FYNNEI. The CDR3 extends over 15 amino acids. V dropped 7 bases and J dropped 5; count of bases not matched to a gene: 12. The source material, RNA transcripts, was used to amplify TCR beta CDR3 regions. Initially, a first-round RT-PCR of the TCR CDR3 employed the HTBI primer set. From the multiplex PCR reads, TCRdb called clonotypes with MiXCR, one entry per CDR3 protein. This sample has about 710,000 distinct CDR3 sequences, with around 15% found just once. The source of the sample is a study of T cells in Graves' hyperthyroidism and ophthalmopathy. Study-wide findings and caveats: A 13 V-J model separated ophthalmopathy from stable hyperthyroidism.

The sequenced material came from blood. The chain combines TRBV2 with TRBJ2-3, with 7 bases aligning to TRBD2. This sequence was found in a man aged 18 to 29 with Graves' hyperthyroidism. CDR3 amino acids: CASKYRSGEVDTQYF. The CDR3 coding sequence is TGTGCCAGCAAATACCGGAGCGGGGAGGTAGATACGCAGTATTTT.